This T cell receptor (beta chain) was sequenced during a study of vaccination and CD4 T cells after COVID-19. This CDR3 has 10 amino acids. Germline loops: CDR1 DFQATT, CDR2 SNEGSKA (reference sequence). V was shortened by 4 bases and J by 3 bases, with 3 bases between the two germline ends. Researchers used the Oncomine TCR Beta short-read assay to sequence DNA from cultured CD4+ T cells. Genomic DNA was extracted from cultured CD4+ T cells. Each CDR3 protein is one row after TCRdb ran MiXCR on the PCR reads. This sample has around 9,500 distinct CDR3 sequences, with approximately 48% found just once. Turning to this clonotype: Its specificity is unknown.

Regarding treatment: roughly 10-day PBMC culture with coronavirus spike peptide pools or control peptides (ViraFEST assay). The gene calls are TRBV20-1 and TRBJ1-1; no reliable D call. This receptor was identified in a human donor who had recovered from COVID-19. Sequenced: CD4+ T cells from blood, cultured in vitro. The CDR3 DNA reads as TGCAGTGCTACGGACACTGAAGCTTTCTTT. It is translated as CSATDTEAFF.